The 25 T cell receptor beta chains below were found in one sample sequenced in a study of cytomegalovirus exposure and HLA in healthy donors. Sequencing used immunoSEQ multiplex PCR; TCRdb keeps in-frame clones, though not all of them. Among 130,000 or so clones listed, approximately 90% were seen once. The sample was PBMCs. These receptors were taken from a woman younger than 35 in good health and CMV-seronegative.

This chain connects TRBV6-1 to TRBJ2-7; D possibly corresponds to TRBD1 (6 bases). V was trimmed by 7 bases and J by 4 bases, leaving 14 bases between them. Germline V gene data show CDR1 as MNHNS and CDR2 as SASEGT. The CDR3 is 13 amino acids. DNA for the CDR3: TGTGCCAGCACCCCAGGGGTCCGGTACGAGCAGTACTTC. This translates into CASTPGVRYEQYF.

The rearrangement joins TRBV5-1 to TRBJ2-3, with D possibly being TRBD2 (5 bases). The CDR3 is made up of 14 amino acids. The germline V gene encodes CDR1 SGHRS and CDR2 YFSETQ. The ends were cut back, 0 bases at V and 5 bases at J, with 10 bases in the middle. The CDR3 here is CASSLVSGEDTQYF. In DNA form, the CDR3 reads TGCGCCAGCAGCTTGGTCAGCGGAGAAGATACGCAGTATTTT.

This rearrangement joins TRBV10-2 to TRBJ1-1; tentatively, D is TRBD1 (5 bases). The CDR3 has 13 amino acids. V gave up 5 bases and J gave up 1 base, with 8 bases separating them. Germline CDR1 reads WSHSY; CDR2 reads SAAADI. This CDR3 reads CASSPRENTEAFF. CDR3 nucleotides: TGCGCCAGCAGTCCCAGGGAGAACACTGAAGCTTTCTTT.

The rearrangement joins TRBV27 to TRBJ2-7; TRBD1 might be the D (6 bases). This CDR3 comprises 14 residues. Germline V CDR1 and CDR2: MNHEY, SMNVEV (reference sequence). With 2 bases removed from V and 1 base from J, the gap between germline ends came to 9 bases. CDR3 region: CASSLGGWSYEQYF. The CDR3 DNA reads TGTGCCAGCAGTTTAGGGGGCTGGTCCTACGAGCAGTACTTC.

This clone appeared a single time. This chain joins TRBV7-9 and TRBJ2-1; TRBD1 matches 9 bases. The CDR3 length is 16 residues. The V gene's germline CDR1 is SEHNR and CDR2 FQNEAQ (reference sequence). Germline trimming cut 3 bases from V and 7 bases from J; bases unmatched to any gene: 10. CDR3 residues: CASSFPLDRGGNEQFF. The CDR3 DNA sequence: TGTGCCAGCAGCTTCCCCCTGGACAGGGGAGGGAATGAGCAGTTCTTC.

This rearrangement joins TRBV25-1 to TRBJ1-6; weak D call: TRBD1 (5 bases). CDR1 is MGHDK, CDR2 SYGVNS, per germline. The germline V and J ends were trimmed by 6 bases and 0 bases, with 12 bases remaining between them. The CDR3 extends over 16 amino acids. The CDR3 reads CASSPQASSYNSPLHF. The CDR3 nucleotides are TGTGCCAGCAGCCCACAGGCATCCTCCTATAATTCACCCCTCCACTTT. The full variable domain, its missing parts supplied by reference TRBV25-1 and TRBJ1-6, is EADIYQTPRYLVIGTGKKITLECSQTMGHDKMYWYQQDPGMELHLIHYSYGVNSTEKGDLSSESTVSRIRTEHFPLTLESARPSHTSQYLCASSPQASSYNSPLHFGNGTRLTVT.

This CDR3 reads CASSIQYTGTGNTIYF. In DNA, the CDR3 is TGTGCCAGCAGCATCCAATATACAGGGACTGGAAACACCATATATTTT. The chain recombines TRBV7-8 with TRBJ1-3, with TRBD1 as a possible D gene (6 bases). V gave up 5 bases and J gave up 2 bases, with 16 bases separating them. The germline V gene has CDR1 SGHVS and CDR2 FQNEAQ. This CDR3 has 16 amino acids.

The J gene is TRBJ1-3, the V gene TRBV18; D gene unclear. The germline V gene has CDR1 KGHSH and CDR2 LQKENI. V gave up 3 bases and J gave up 0 bases, with 12 bases separating them. The CDR3 contains 16 residues. CDR3: CASSPNRGNSGNTIYF. The CDR3 coding sequence is TGTGCCAGCTCACCGAACCGGGGTAACTCTGGAAACACCATATATTTT. Variable domain in full (rest from reference TRBV18 and TRBJ1-3): NAGVMQNPRHLVRRRGQEARLRCSPMKGHSHVYWYRQLPEEGLKFMVYLQKENIIDESGMPKERFSAEFPKEGPSILRIQQVVRGDSAAYFCASSPNRGNSGNTIYFGEGSWLTVV.

The J gene is TRBJ1-4, the V gene TRBV6-1, with 10 bases matching TRBD1. Per the germline V gene, CDR1 is MNHNS and CDR2 is SASEGT. V trimming: 3 bases; J trimming: 0 bases; junction bases outside the gene matches: 7. The CDR3 sequence is 18 residues long. CDR3 sequence reads: CASSDGTGDVATNEKLFF. For the CDR3, the DNA is TGTGCCAGCAGTGACGGGACAGGGGACGTTGCAACTAATGAAAAACTGTTTTTT.

The rearrangement uses TRBV5-1 and TRBJ2-2; a weak D match, TRBD2 (5 bases). The germline gives CDR1 SGHRS, CDR2 YFSETQ. V gave up 3 bases and J gave up 6 bases, with 18 bases separating them. CDR3 length: 16 residues. CDR3 DNA: TGCGCCAGCAGCTCGAGGGCGGCTAGGGCTGCCGGGGAGCTGTTTTTT. Translated: CASSSRAARAAGELFF.

In DNA form, the CDR3 reads TGTGCCAGCAGTTACCCCCTGGAGGGCCAGTACTTC. It is translated as CASSYPLEGQYF. The chain uses TRBV28 and TRBJ2-5; a possible D gene is TRBD2 (6 bases). Germline V gene data show CDR1 as MDHEN and CDR2 as SYDVKM. Trimming left V 4 bases short and J 10 bases short, with 13 bases between. There are 12 residues in the CDR3.

The V call is TRBV7-9, the J call TRBJ2-7; 7 nucleotides align to TRBD2. With 7 bases clipped from V and 2 bases from J, the junction kept 2 bases outside the gene matches. The CDR3 covers 12 residues. In germline, CDR1 is SEHNR, CDR2 FQNEAQ (reference sequence). CDR3 in DNA: TGTGCCAGCACGGGACTAACCTACGAGCAGTACTTC. The encoded protein is CASTGLTYEQYF. Variable domain in full (rest from reference TRBV7-9 and TRBJ2-7): DTGVSQNPRHKITKRGQNVTFRCDPISEHNRLYWYRQTLGQGPEFLTYFQNEAQLEKSRLLSDRFSAERPKGSFSTLEIQRTEQGDSAMYLCASTGLTYEQYFGPGTRLTVT.

The V call is TRBV11-3, the J call TRBJ2-4; TRBD1 aligns across 7 bases. V was pared by 1 base and J by 3 bases, with 12 bases of the junction left unmatched. The CDR3 runs 18 residues. Germline V gene data show CDR1 as SGHNT and CDR2 as YENEEA. The DNA of the CDR3 is TGTGCCAGCAGCTTAGGAGGGTGGTACCGGGACAGCAAAAACATTCAGTACTTC. This codes for CASSLGGWYRDSKNIQYF.

CDR3 amino acids: CASSYSGGLEAFF. The CDR3 region has the DNA TGTGCCAGCAGTTACTCAGGGGGTCTCGAAGCTTTCTTT. The genes are TRBV27 and TRBJ1-1; 7 nucleotides match TRBD1. The CDR3 consists of 13 residues. V was pared by 4 bases and J by 8 bases, with 7 bases of the junction left unmatched. Germline CDR1 and CDR2: MNHEY and SMNVEV (reference sequence).

This clone was recorded only once. The chain combines TRBV7-2 with TRBJ1-4; 8 bases map to TRBD1. The CDR3 length is 14 residues. Trimming at V came to 3 bases and at J to 3 bases, leaving 0 bases not matched to a gene. Per germline, CDR1 SGHTA and CDR2 FQGNSA. The CDR3 loop reads CASSFRGPNEKLFF. Here the CDR3 DNA reads TGTGCCAGCAGCTTCAGGGGGCCTAATGAAAAACTGTTTTTT. Complete variable domain (other parts from reference TRBV7-2 and TRBJ1-4): GAGVSQSPSNKVTEKGKDVELRCDPISGHTALYWYRQSLGQGLEFLIYFQGNSAPDKSGLPSDRFSAERTGGSVSTLTIQRTQQEDSAVYLCASSFRGPNEKLFFGSGTQLSVL.

The rearrangement uses TRBV23-1 and TRBJ1-2; 10 positions agree with TRBD1. TRBV23-1 carries the ORF label, with uncertain function. This CDR3 is 14 amino acids long. Trimming at V came to 0 bases and at J to 8 bases, leaving 3 bases not matched to a gene. The CDR3 DNA sequence: TGCGCCAGCAGTCAATCCGGGGACAGGGGAGGCTACACCTTC. Amino acid sequence: CASSQSGDRGGYTF.

The chain is built from TRBV19 and TRBJ1-4; 7 nucleotides align to TRBD1. This CDR3 is 17 amino acids long. The V and J ends lost 6 bases and 8 bases, in that order; junction bases with no gene match: 18. Looked up from germline, CDR1 is LNHDA and CDR2 is SQIVND (reference sequence). The CDR3 loop is CASRPPGQSPRGEKLFF. For the CDR3, the DNA is TGTGCCAGTAGGCCCCCGGGACAGAGCCCTCGTGGGGAAAAACTGTTTTTT.

This rearrangement joins TRBV9 to TRBJ1-3, with 8 positions matching TRBD1. Germline CDR1 is SGDLS and CDR2 is YYNGEE. The CDR3 consists of 15 residues. V lost 4 bases, J lost 1 base, and 4 bases stayed unmatched. The CDR3 DNA reads TGTGCCAGCAGCCCCAGGACAGGGTCTGGAAACACCATATATTTT. Protein product: CASSPRTGSGNTIYF.

CDR3 amino acids: CASSLGQGISGEQYF. As DNA, the CDR3 is TGTGCCAGTAGTCTAGGACAGGGGATATCCGGCGAGCAGTACTTC. The V gene is TRBV19, the J gene TRBJ2-7; TRBD1 agrees at 9 bases. The CDR3 consists of 15 residues. J gave up 6 bases and V 5 bases, and 11 bases lay outside the gene matches. The germline V gene encodes CDR1 LNHDA and CDR2 SQIVND (reference sequence).

The chain links TRBV5-6 to TRBJ1-1, with 7 nucleotides matching TRBD1. The CDR3 loop spans 15 amino acids. J lost 3 bases, V lost 4 bases, and 9 bases had no gene match. CDR1 is SGHDT, CDR2 YYEEEE, per germline. The CDR3 loop is CASSRVTGLDTEAFF. CDR3 bases: TGTGCCAGCAGCCGGGTGACAGGGTTAGACACTGAAGCTTTCTTT.

CDR3: CASTPRGVSTDTQYF. CDR3 bases: TGTGCCAGCACCCCGCGGGGGGTAAGCACAGATACGCAGTATTTT. The rearrangement links TRBV7-9 to TRBJ2-3; TRBD2 agrees at 8 bases. Per germline, CDR1 SEHNR and CDR2 FQNEAQ (reference sequence). The CDR3 has 15 residues. With 7 bases clipped from V and 0 bases from J, the junction kept 6 bases outside the gene matches.

The chain is built from TRBV28 and TRBJ1-1; D not certain. Germline assignment: CDR1 MDHEN and CDR2 SYDVKM. The CDR3 runs 9 residues. V lost 7 bases and J 8 bases, leaving 5 bases between the germline ends. The CDR3 sequence is CASTQEAFF. The CDR3 nucleotides are TGTGCCAGCACTCAGGAAGCTTTCTTT.

The chain couples TRBV9 to TRBJ2-6; possibly TRBD2 for D (5 bases). The CDR3 spans 16 residues. Germline V gives CDR1 SGDLS, CDR2 YYNGEE. The V gene lost 1 base and the J gene lost 3 bases, with 11 bases spanning the gap. CDR3 sequence reads: CASSVNTEGGANVLTF. The DNA of the CDR3 is TGTGCCAGCAGCGTAAATACAGAGGGTGGGGCCAACGTCCTGACTTTC.

The CDR3 nucleotides read TGTGCCAGCAGCCCCTTGAATACAGGGGGTTGGTACGAGCAGTACTTC. Translating it yields CASSPLNTGGWYEQYF. The V and J genes are TRBV9 and TRBJ2-7; 8 positions match TRBD1. The CDR3 has 16 amino acids. From germline, CDR1 is SGDLS and CDR2 YYNGEE. Trimming removed 4 bases from V and 4 bases from J; junction bases left unmatched: 13.

As for this clone: Additional DNA sequences in this sample encode the identical CDR3. This chain uses TRBV27 with TRBJ2-7; D unclear. The CDR3 has 13 residues. Germline CDR1 MNHEY, CDR2 SMNVEV (reference sequence). V lost 0 bases to trimming and J lost 3 bases, with 6 bases between them. The CDR3 loop reads CASSLSRLYEQYF. The CDR3 DNA reads TGTGCCAGCAGTTTATCGAGGCTCTACGAGCAGTACTTC.